The 19 T cell receptor beta chains given below trace back to one sample, sequenced in a study of T cell responses to AZD1222 COVID-19 vaccine. The protocol was immunoSEQ multiplex PCR, while the TCRdb copy is restricted to in-frame clones and leaves out a portion. The data contain some 170,000 clones, approximately 90% of them singletons. This material consisted of peripheral blood, taken 28 days after the second dose of the MenACWY control vaccine. The receptor source for this set is an adult who received the MenACWY meningococcal vaccine as a control.

V usage is TRBV5-1 and J usage is TRBJ2-3; D is uncertain. Germline V gene sequence: CDR1 SGHRS, CDR2 YFSETQ. V was shortened by 2 bases and J by 3 bases, with 7 bases between the two germline ends. The CDR3 spans 13 residues. The CDR3 coding sequence is TGCGCCAGCAGCTTTCTCTTGACAGATACGCAGTATTTT. Translating it yields CASSFLLTDTQYF.

The chain carries TRBV3-1 (or the pseudogene TRBV3-2) and TRBJ1-5; D possibly corresponds to TRBD1 (5 bases). The germline V gene has CDR1 LGHDT and CDR2 YNNKEL (reference sequence). Trimming pared 0 bases from V and 1 base from J, leaving 10 bases between. The CDR3 sequence is 16 residues long. This chain's CDR3 is CASSQDGGASNQPQHF. CDR3 DNA: TGTGCCAGCAGCCAAGATGGAGGGGCGAGCAATCAGCCCCAGCATTTT.

This clone has only one observation. The chain recombines TRBV10-2 with TRBJ2-4; D unresolved. From germline, CDR1 is WSHSY and CDR2 SAAADI. The germline V and J ends were trimmed by 8 bases and 2 bases, with 10 bases remaining between them. This CDR3 has 13 residues. The CDR3 region is CASLVGTKNIQYF. CDR3 in DNA: TGCGCCAGCCTCGTTGGGACCAAAAACATTCAGTACTTC.

V is TRBV6-5 and J is TRBJ1-5, with TRBD1 as a possible D gene (6 bases). This CDR3 is 15 amino acids long. The V end was cut by 3 bases, the J end by 4 bases, with 13 bases between. Germline values: CDR1 MNHEY, CDR2 SVGAGI. The CDR3: CASSYQGLGNQPQHF. CDR3 in DNA: TGTGCCAGCAGTTATCAGGGGCTAGGGAATCAGCCCCAGCATTTT.

The gene calls are TRBV28 and TRBJ2-1, with TRBD1 matching 9 bases. CDR3 length: 15 residues. V gave up 3 bases and J gave up 5 bases; unmatched junction bases: 5. The germline V gene encodes CDR1 MDHEN and CDR2 SYDVKM. As DNA, the CDR3 is TGTGCCAGCAGTTTGGGGGGACAGGGTAACAATGAGCAGTTCTTC. Residues: CASSLGGQGNNEQFF.

The DNA of the CDR3 is TGTGCCAGCAGCTTGTTCGGACAGGGCTATCAAGAGACCCAGTACTTC. This encodes CASSLFGQGYQETQYF. The chain has TRBV5-4 and TRBJ2-5; 8 bases align to TRBD1. This CDR3 is 16 amino acids long. In germline, CDR1 is SGHNT, CDR2 YYREEE (reference sequence). J lost 2 bases, V lost 1 base, and 7 bases had no gene match.

J is TRBJ1-3 and V is TRBV7-2, with D unclear. Trimming cost V 5 bases and J 0 bases, with 14 bases left between them. CDR1 is SGHTA and CDR2 is FQGNSA in the germline V gene. The CDR3 is 16 residues long. CDR3 bases: TGTGCCAGCAGCACCGTGGGTGGTAGCTCTGGAAACACCATATATTTT. Protein product: CASSTVGGSSGNTIYF.

This chain joins TRBV30 and TRBJ2-1, with D unclear. Germline-derived CDR1 and CDR2 are GTSNPN and SVGIG (reference sequence). Trimming shortened V by 4 bases and J by 8 bases, and 9 bases separated the two germline ends. This CDR3 has 11 residues. The CDR3 is CAWMSAYEQFF. CDR3 nucleotides: TGTGCCTGGATGTCGGCGTATGAGCAGTTCTTC.

The chain combines TRBV7-2 with TRBJ1-4; D perhaps matches TRBD1 (6 bases). CDR1 is SGHTA and CDR2 is FQGNSA in the germline V gene. The CDR3 has 14 amino acids. V was cut by 1 base and J by 11 bases, with 14 bases left in between. The CDR3 spells CASSLESQGNKLFF. The CDR3 bases are TGTGCCAGCAGCTTAGAGTCGCAGGGGAACAAACTGTTTTTT.

V usage is TRBV12-3 or TRBV12-4 and J usage is TRBJ1-4; 8 bases line up with TRBD1. This CDR3 is 12 amino acids long. V gave up 3 bases and J gave up 10 bases; unmatched junction bases: 1. The DNA for the CDR3 is TGTGCCAGCAGTTTCGGGACAGGAAAACTGTTTTTT. It specifies CASSFGTGKLFF.

The rearrangement uses TRBV27 and TRBJ1-4; D is unclear. Germline CDR1 reads MNHEY; CDR2 reads SMNVEV (reference sequence). V was shortened by 8 bases and J by 8 bases, with 21 bases between the two germline ends. The CDR3 consists of 15 residues. In DNA form, the CDR3 reads TGTGCCAGCGGTCCCTCAGGCCCGGGGTGGGAAAAACTGTTTTTT. Protein sequence: CASGPSGPGWEKLFF. The full variable domain, its missing parts supplied by reference TRBV27 and TRBJ1-4, is EAQVTQNPRYLITVTGKKLTVTCSQNMNHEYMSWYRQDPGLGLRQIYYSMNVEVTDKGDVPEGYKVSRKEKRNFPLILESPSPNQTSLYFCASGPSGPGWEKLFFGSGTQLSVL.

V is TRBV30 and J is TRBJ2-1; D is unclear. Trimming took 2 bases from V and 10 from J, leaving 12 bases between them. There are 12 residues in the CDR3. Germline lookup yields CDR1 GTSNPN and CDR2 SVGIG (reference sequence). The CDR3 region has the DNA TGTGCCTGGAGTAGGGTCCTTGGGGAGCAGTTCTTC. Its translation is CAWSRVLGEQFF.

This clone was detected only once. CDR3 sequence (DNA): TGTGCCAGCAGTTCACAGGTCCGGGAGCAGTACTTC. Its translation: CASSSQVREQYF. The rearrangement uses TRBV6-5 and TRBJ2-7, with a tentative D call TRBD1 (5 bases). The CDR3 has 12 residues. Germline CDR1 MNHEY, CDR2 SVGAGI. The V end was cut by 4 bases, the J end by 7 bases, with 11 bases between.

This chain uses TRBV28 with TRBJ1-1; unclear D gene. Germline CDR1 and CDR2: MDHEN and SYDVKM. The ends were cut back, 2 bases at V and 7 bases at J, with 14 bases in the middle. The CDR3 spans 14 residues. The CDR3 DNA sequence: TGTGCCAGCAGTTTAGTGTTTTCGGAGAGTGAAGCTTTCTTT. This sequence encodes CASSLVFSESEAFF. The variable domain in full, completed from reference TRBV28 and TRBJ1-1, reads DVKVTQSSRYLVKRTGEKVFLECVQDMDHENMFWYRQDPGLGLRLIYFSYDVKMKEKGDIPEGYSVSREKKERFSLILESASTNQTSMYLCASSLVFSESEAFFGQGTRLTVV.

The V call is TRBV10-3, the J call TRBJ2-2; 9 bases fit TRBD1. Germline CDR1 reads ENHRY; CDR2 reads SYGVKD. The CDR3 is 16 residues long. J gave up 1 base and V 2 bases, and 2 bases lay outside the gene matches. The DNA for the CDR3 is TGTGCCATCAGTGAGGGGACAGGGAAGAACACCGGGGAGCTGTTTTTT. Its protein product is CAISEGTGKNTGELFF.

This sequence joins TRBV2 and TRBJ2-7, with 10 bases identical to TRBD2. Germline CDR1 SNHLY, CDR2 FYNNEI. Trimming took 6 bases from V and 4 from J; bases not matched to a gene: 9. The CDR3 is made up of 15 amino acids. The CDR3, as DNA: TGTGCCAGCAGGGAAACTAGCGGGAAAGGGTACGAGCAGTACTTC. This codes for CASRETSGKGYEQYF. The full variable domain, rest sourced from reference TRBV2 and TRBJ2-7, is EPEVTQTPSHQVTQMGQEVILRCVPISNHLYFYWYRQILGQKVEFLVSFYNNEISEKSEIFDDQFSVERPDGSNFTLKIRSTKLEDSAMYFCASRETSGKGYEQYFGPGTRLTVT.

This chain joins TRBV5-1 and TRBJ2-3; tentatively, D is TRBD1 (5 bases). The CDR3 loop spans 15 amino acids. V was cut by 5 bases and J by 0 bases, with 13 bases left in between. Germline loops: CDR1 SGHRS, CDR2 YFSETQ. In DNA, the CDR3 is TGCGCCAGCAGGTCCCAGGGTTTCAGCACAGATACGCAGTATTTT. It yields the protein CASRSQGFSTDTQYF.

This chain links TRBV7-2 with TRBJ2-5; D is undetermined. The CDR3 runs to 12 residues. Trimming took 2 bases from V and 5 from J, leaving 6 bases between them. Germline V gene sequence: CDR1 SGHTA, CDR2 FQGNSA. The CDR3 sequence is CASSLSRETQYF. In DNA form, the CDR3 reads TGTGCCAGCAGCTTATCGAGGGAGACCCAGTACTTC.

V usage is TRBV30 and J usage is TRBJ2-7; D gene uncertain. Trimming pared 0 bases from V and 5 bases from J, leaving 11 bases between. The CDR3 sequence is 13 residues long. Germline lookup yields CDR1 GTSNPN and CDR2 SVGIG (reference sequence). CDR3 residues: CAWSVQEPDEQYF. DNA for the CDR3: TGTGCCTGGAGTGTACAAGAACCGGACGAGCAGTACTTC.